This entry lists 3 T cell receptor beta chains sequenced from one sample in a study of neurological immune-mediated disorders. TCRdb called the 5' RACE reads again in MiXCR, with one record for every CDR3 protein. The sample lists over 55,000 distinct CDR3 sequences; around 2.3% were seen once. The sequencing sample was made of PBMCs. The receptors originated from a man aged 50 or older with multiple sclerosis.

This clonotype was counted at least ten times. The chain carries TRBV11-2 and TRBJ2-3; D not resolved. Germline V gene data show CDR1 as SGHAT and CDR2 as FQNNGV. V dropped 4 bases and J dropped 0 bases, with 8 bases sitting between them. CDR3 length equals 14 residues. The CDR3 reads CASSSSYSTDTQYF. The CDR3 nucleotides are TGTGCCAGCAGCTCCAGCTATAGCACAGATACGCAGTATTTT.

This clonotype appeared many times. V gene TRBV11-2 combines with J gene TRBJ1-2; the D gene is possibly TRBD1 (5 bases). Germline V gives CDR1 SGHAT, CDR2 FQNNGV. The CDR3 is 14 residues long. Trimming shortened V by 4 bases and J by 4 bases, and 13 bases separated the two germline ends. CDR3 loop: CASSSGKGGYGYTF. The CDR3 DNA reads TGTGCCAGCAGCTCAGGGAAGGGAGGCTATGGCTACACCTTC.

This clonotype was picked up many times. This sequence joins TRBV12-3 or TRBV12-4 and TRBJ2-1; D unclear. V lost 6 bases and J lost 0, with 12 bases in between. The CDR3 length is 15 residues. The CDR3 region is CASSLDGRSYNEQFF. The CDR3 nucleotides read TGTGCCAGCAGCCTGGACGGACGCTCCTACAATGAGCAGTTCTTC.